These 29 T cell receptor beta chains originate from one sample sequenced in a study of CD8+CD57+ T cells in acquired aplastic anemia. An expansion of CD8+CD57+ cells by flow cytometry had been shown in patients chosen for sequencing. Genomic DNA templated the TCR beta VDJ and CDR3 profiling. TCRdb reprocessed the reads with MiXCR, giving one entry per CDR3 protein. Counted here are under 200,000 distinct CDR3 sequences, around 48% occurring once; the ten biggest clones make up 25% to 40%. The sample consisted of sorted CD4+, CD8+, or CD8+CD57+ T cells (not recorded which) from PBMCs. These receptors were obtained from a human donor with aplastic anemia.

This chain joins TRBV10-2 and TRBJ2-7; D could derive from TRBD1 or TRBD2 (5 bases each). The CDR3 runs 14 residues. With 2 bases removed from V and 2 bases from J, the gap between germline ends came to 10 bases. Germline V gene sequence: CDR1 WSHSY, CDR2 SAAADI. CDR3 DNA sequence: TGCGCCAGCAGTGAGATGGGGGTTACCTACGAGCAGTACTTC. It yields the protein CASSEMGVTYEQYF.

Details on this clonotype: The conserved final phenylalanine or tryptophan is absent from the CDR3, which likely points to a read error. J is TRBJ2-7 and V is TRBV11-2; D unresolved. Germline V gene sequence: CDR1 SGHAT, CDR2 FQNNGV. This CDR3 is 14 amino acids long. V was shortened by 5 bases and J by 3 bases, with 14 bases between the two germline ends. CDR3 coding DNA: TGTGCCAGCAGCCAAGCAGGTGGAGACTACGAGCAGTACTTA. Translating gives CASSQAGGDYEQYL.

This clonotype has only one observation. The V and J genes are TRBV19 and TRBJ2-7, with a possible D match to TRBD2 (5 bases). This CDR3 is built from 15 residues. Trimming pared 1 base from V and 1 base from J, leaving 11 bases between. In germline, CDR1 is LNHDA, CDR2 SQIVND (reference sequence). The CDR3 DNA follows: TGTGCCAGTAGTATAGTCTCAGGAGGATCCTACGAGCAGTACTTC. This encodes CASSIVSGGSYEQYF. Combining the CDR3 with reference TRBV19 and TRBJ2-7 gives the whole variable domain DGGITQSPKYLFRKEGQNVTLSCEQNLNHDAMYWYRQDPGQGLRLIYYSQIVNDFQKGDIAEGYSVSREKKESFPLTVTSAQKNPTAFYLCASSIVSGGSYEQYFGPGTRLTVT.

V gene TRBV7-8 combines with J gene TRBJ2-7; D not resolved. The CDR3 length is 15 residues. V gave up 5 bases and J gave up 0 bases, with 14 bases separating them. CDR1 and CDR2 (germline): SGHVS, FQNEAQ. The CDR3, as DNA: TGTGCCAGCAGCCATAGGCGGCTTAACTCCTACGAGCAGTACTTC. Translating it yields CASSHRRLNSYEQYF.

This clonotype was seen repeatedly, ten times or more. The rearrangement uses TRBV6-1 and TRBJ2-1; D unresolved. V dropped 2 bases and J dropped 10 bases, with 9 bases sitting between them. There are 12 residues in the CDR3. Germline V gene sequence: CDR1 MNHNS, CDR2 SASEGT. This CDR3 is CASSEIRHEQFF. In nucleotides, the CDR3 is TGTGCCAGCAGTGAAATCAGACACGAGCAGTTCTTC.

About this clonotype: Given a much more abundant clone one base away, this may be a read error. V gene TRBV5-4 combines with J gene TRBJ1-2; 10 bases are a match to TRBD1. Germline CDR1 is SGHNT and CDR2 is YYREEE (reference sequence). The CDR3 length is 14 residues. The CDR3 loop reads CASSRQGANYGYAF. For the CDR3, the DNA is TGTGCCAGCAGTCGACAGGGGGCTAACTATGGCTACGCCTTC.

In this sample, this clonotype turned up many times. The chain joins TRBV12-3 or TRBV12-4 to TRBJ1-2; 7 bases match TRBD1. The V gene end was trimmed by 5 bases and the J gene end by 6 bases; junction bases not matched to a gene: 9. This CDR3 contains 14 residues. The CDR3 region has the DNA TGTGCCAGCAGTCCCATAGACAGGGTAGATGGCTACACCTTC. Its protein product is CASSPIDRVDGYTF.

This clonotype was seen a few times. V is TRBV29-1 and J is TRBJ2-7, with 7 nucleotides matching TRBD1. The trim removed 0 bases at V and 0 bases at J, leaving 8 bases unmatched. CDR1 is SQVTM and CDR2 is ANQGSEA in the germline V gene. The CDR3 spans 16 residues. The CDR3 loop is CSVEDEGGRSSYEQYF. For the CDR3, the DNA is TGCAGCGTTGAAGATGAAGGGGGCCGGAGCTCCTACGAGCAGTACTTC.

This clonotype was seen a single time. The chain employs TRBV10-3 and TRBJ1-1, with D tentatively TRBD1 (6 bases). Trimming removed 9 bases from V and 5 bases from J, with 19 bases in between. Germline V gene lookup returns CDR1 ENHRY and CDR2 SYGVKD. The CDR3 has 14 amino acids. In DNA form, the CDR3 reads TGTGCCATTATGGACAGAGACACCGGGACTGAAGCTTTCTTT. It encodes CAIMDRDTGTEAFF.

This clonotype was recorded a few times. CDR3 in amino acids: CATSNQGEVTGELFF. Here the CDR3 DNA reads TGTGCCACCAGCAACCAGGGGGAGGTCACCGGGGAGCTGTTTTTT. The chain recombines TRBV15 with TRBJ2-2; tentative D call: TRBD1 (7 bases). Trimming removed 4 bases at V and 4 bases at J, with 13 bases between. CDR1 is LNHNV and CDR2 is YYDKDF in the germline V gene (reference sequence). The CDR3 loop spans 15 amino acids.

This clonotype was seen ten or more times. V usage is TRBV19 and J usage is TRBJ1-2; D gene uncertain. Between the trimmed V and J ends, which lost 6 bases and 4 bases, there was a span of 21 bases. Germline CDR1 reads LNHDA; CDR2 reads SQIVND (reference sequence). The CDR3 runs to 16 residues. Here the CDR3 DNA reads TGTGCCAGTAGCCTTCCTGGGATCCGGGCGGGCTATGGCTACACCTTC. Translated, it gives CASSLPGIRAGYGYTF.

This clonotype was observed a single time. This chain joins TRBV29-1 and TRBJ2-3; D unclear. The CDR3 is 17 amino acids. Between the trimmed V and J ends, which lost 4 bases and 0 bases, there was a span of 20 bases. Germline V gene data show CDR1 as SQVTM and CDR2 as ANQGSEA. The CDR3 sequence is CSVASGRHLGSTDTQYF. CDR3 DNA: TGCAGCGTTGCTTCGGGCCGTCATCTGGGGAGCACAGATACGCAGTATTTT.

This clonotype turned up a few times. V and J are TRBV7-3 and TRBJ1-2; a possible D gene is TRBD1 (6 bases). From germline, CDR1 is SGHTA and CDR2 FQGTGA. The V end was cut by 5 bases, the J end by 5 bases, with 9 bases between. There are 12 residues in the CDR3. CDR3 sequence reads: CASSAQGYGYTF. The CDR3 DNA reads TGTGCCAGCAGCGCACAGGGTTATGGCTACACCTTC.

The V gene is TRBV29-1, the J gene TRBJ1-2; D perhaps matches TRBD1 (5 bases). The germline V and J ends were trimmed by 3 bases and 4 bases, with 12 bases remaining between them. From germline, CDR1 is SQVTM and CDR2 ANQGSEA. CDR3 length: 13 residues. The CDR3 loop reads CSVDGGATYGYTF. The CDR3 nucleotides are TGCAGCGTTGACGGTGGGGCTACCTATGGCTACACCTTC.

CDR3 bases: TGCAGTGCTCGTCCCACCCGGACAGGGGGCATGGGCAATCAGCCCCAGCATTTT. Encoded protein: CSARPTRTGGMGNQPQHF. The chain is built from TRBV20-1 and TRBJ1-5; 11 nucleotides line up with TRBD1. The CDR3 length is 18 residues. Germline CDR1 is DFQATT and CDR2 is SNEGSKA (reference sequence). Trimming cost V 5 bases and J 2 bases; bases outside gene matches: 14.

This chain links TRBV30 with TRBJ1-2, with D perhaps matching TRBD1 (6 bases). Trimming pared 2 bases from V and 2 bases from J, leaving 15 bases between. This CDR3 is 15 amino acids long. Germline lookup yields CDR1 GTSNPN and CDR2 SVGIG (reference sequence). CDR3 sequence: CAWSYGHRANYGYTF. In DNA form, the CDR3 reads TGTGCCTGGAGTTATGGCCACAGGGCAAACTATGGCTACACCTTC.

The chain couples TRBV19 to TRBJ2-1; perhaps TRBD2 as D (6 bases). The CDR3 has 18 residues. V was shortened by 2 bases and J by 3 bases, with 20 bases between the two germline ends. Germline CDR1 LNHDA, CDR2 SQIVND (reference sequence). CDR3 sequence (DNA): TGTGCCAGTAGTATATACAGCGTGATGACGGGAGTCTACAATGAGCAGTTCTTC. This sequence encodes CASSIYSVMTGVYNEQFF.

Concerning this clonotype itself: The germline gene is not matched at one end of the junction; a read error may be the cause. This rearrangement joins TRBV15 to TRBJ2-1; 8 bases map to TRBD1. This CDR3 comprises 14 residues. In germline, CDR1 is LNHNV, CDR2 YYDKDF (reference sequence). For the CDR3, the DNA is TGTGCCACCAGCAGAACAGGGGGAAGCAATAAGCAGCTCTTC. It translates to CATSRTGGSNKQLF.

In the case of this clonotype: This clone may be a read error of a much larger clone one base away. The rearrangement joins TRBV7-2 to TRBJ2-7; D assignment may be TRBD1 or TRBD2 (6 bases each). The CDR3 has 15 amino acids. Germline V gene data show CDR1 as SGHTA and CDR2 as FQGNSA. The CDR3 DNA is TGTGCCAGCACCTCAGGTGGGGGGCTAAGGAACGAGCAGCACTTC. Its protein is CASTSGGGLRNEQHF.

To note about this clonotype: It may be a read error: a sequence one base away is much more abundant. The CDR3 sequence is CAWTVALEQYF. In DNA, the CDR3 is TGTGCCTGGACTGTGGCCCTCGAGCAGTACTTC. The V gene is TRBV30, the J gene TRBJ2-7, with unresolved D. With 4 bases removed from V and 6 bases from J, the gap between germline ends came to 10 bases. The length of the CDR3 is 11 residues. Germline CDR1 is GTSNPN and CDR2 is SVGIG (reference sequence).

This sequence joins TRBV19 and TRBJ1-2; a weak D match, TRBD1 (5 bases). The V gene's germline CDR1 is LNHDA and CDR2 SQIVND (reference sequence). The CDR3 runs 14 residues. Trimming took off 5 bases at V and 2 bases at J, with 12 bases between the two ends. The CDR3 DNA is TGTGCCAGTAGTGTTATCGGGACCAACTATGGCTACACCTTC. This codes for CASSVIGTNYGYTF.

This chain links TRBV13 with TRBJ2-2; D unresolved. CDR1 is PRHDT and CDR2 is FYEKMQ in the germline V gene (reference sequence). V lost 1 base, J lost 1 base, and 10 bases lay in between. The CDR3 length is 16 residues. The CDR3 DNA reads TGTGCCAGCAGCTTAGAGTCGCCCCAGAACACCGGGGAGCTGTTTTTT. Residues: CASSLESPQNTGELFF.

The sample holds many counts of this clonotype. The V call is TRBV6-5, the J call TRBJ1-2; the match to TRBD1 covers 9 bases. The germline V gene encodes CDR1 MNHEY and CDR2 SVGAGI. The V segment lost 5 bases and the J segment 0 bases; nucleotides outside the gene matches: 4. This CDR3 has 15 residues. The CDR3 loop is CASSHRGLANYGYTF. CDR3 bases: TGTGCCAGCAGTCACAGGGGGCTAGCTAACTATGGCTACACCTTC.

The V and J genes are TRBV9 and TRBJ2-7, with 8 bases that match TRBD1. CDR1 and CDR2 (germline): SGDLS, YYNGEE. This CDR3 region has 17 residues. J lost 2 bases, V lost 0 bases, and 10 bases had no gene match. The CDR3 DNA follows: TGTGCCAGCAGCGTAGAGGCCGGGACAGGCGTTACCTACGAGCAGTACTTC. Translating it yields CASSVEAGTGVTYEQYF.

This chain links TRBV20-1 with TRBJ1-1, with D maybe TRBD1 (5 bases). Trimming removed 5 bases from V and 3 bases from J, with 13 bases in between. Germline-derived CDR1 and CDR2 are DFQATT and SNEGSKA (reference sequence). The CDR3 length is 13 residues. The CDR3 sequence is CSASSMGDTEAFF. The CDR3 DNA is TGCAGTGCTTCGTCGATGGGGGACACTGAAGCTTTCTTT.

This clonotype was recorded at least ten times. This chain uses TRBV5-1 with TRBJ1-1, with D perhaps matching TRBD1 (6 bases). The CDR3 sequence is 14 residues long. Trimming stripped 5 bases from V and 2 bases from J, with 13 bases between. Germline assignment: CDR1 SGHRS and CDR2 YFSETQ. CDR3 loop: CASRTTGSNTEAFF. For the CDR3, the DNA is TGCGCCAGCAGGACCACAGGGTCAAACACTGAAGCTTTCTTT.

This clonotype was detected a few times. The V gene is TRBV12-3 or TRBV12-4, the J gene TRBJ2-1; D is uncertain. V dropped 6 bases and J dropped 8 bases, with 11 bases sitting between them. The CDR3 runs to 12 residues. The CDR3 region is CASRMSRDEQFF. The DNA of the CDR3 is TGTGCCAGCAGGATGAGTCGGGATGAGCAGTTCTTC.

This clonotype has just a few counts. The gene calls are TRBV9 and TRBJ1-1; 7 bases agree with TRBD1. V dropped 0 bases and J dropped 6; count of bases not matched to a gene: 11. Germline CDR1 reads SGDLS; CDR2 reads YYNGEE. The CDR3 loop spans 16 amino acids. The CDR3 nucleotides are TGTGCCAGCAGCGTAGGGGCGGTCAGGGGGAGCGCTGAAGCTTTCTTT. Translating gives CASSVGAVRGSAEAFF.

Ten or more counts support this clonotype. This chain connects TRBV5-1 to TRBJ2-1; 10 nucleotides align to TRBD1. Trimming at V came to 4 bases and at J to 2 bases, leaving 3 bases not matched to a gene. The CDR3 contains 15 residues. CDR1 and CDR2 from the germline V gene are SGHRS and YFSETQ. CDR3 sequence reads: CASSLTGGPYNEQFF. In DNA form, the CDR3 reads TGCGCCAGCAGCCTGACAGGGGGCCCCTACAATGAGCAGTTCTTC.